This T cell receptor beta chain was sequenced for a study of response to subunit inactivated influenza vaccine. The CDR3 runs to 13 residues. V lost 5 bases and J lost 8, with 13 bases in between. TCRdb re-analysed the RT-PCR reads in MiXCR, keeping a single row per CDR3 protein. The table shows approximately 520,000 distinct CDR3 sequences, with about 17% occurring only once. This clonotype was seen once. The target antigen is unknown. A much larger clone lies one base from this, so it may be a read error. Study observations and caveats: A suggestion made by the authors is that each seasonal influenza vaccination recruits few new T cells.

J is TRBJ2-1 and V is TRBV12-3 or TRBV12-4; D remains ambiguous. The sample was CD4+ T cells sorted from PBMCs, taken 23 months after vaccination. The clonotype was recovered from a man aged 50 to 69 who received an inactivated influenza vaccine. The CDR3 region is CASSQDFGYEQFF. The CDR3 DNA is TGTGCCAGCAGTCAAGACTTCGGGTATGAGCAGTTCTTC.